This T cell receptor beta chain was sequenced in a study of technical replicates of blood from several donors. Clones were read by immunoSEQ multiplex PCR, and TCRdb kept only the in-frame ones, dropping some. The sample shows about 79,000 clones, 80% to 95% of them seen only once. Germline V gene data show CDR1 as LNHDA and CDR2 as SQIVND (reference sequence). The CDR3 consists of 13 residues. V shed 1 base and J 10 bases; nucleotides not matched to a gene: 3. Sequencing was performed on T cells isolated from PBMCs. The TCR was taken from a human donor in good health. Some clones in this sample may be carry-over from other donors' samples. The genes are TRBV19 and TRBJ1-2; 10 bases are shared with TRBD1. CDR3 DNA sequence: TGTGCCAGTAGTATAGCCGGGACAGGGGACTACACCTTC. It translates to CASSIAGTGDYTF.